The sequence of this TCR beta chain was determined in a study of shared clonotypes between healthy human individuals. Clones were sequenced by immunoSEQ multiplex PCR, and TCRdb holds only the in-frame ones, with some missing. This sample has 90,000 to 150,000 clones, with under 70% found just once. Per germline, CDR1 SNHLY and CDR2 FYNNEI. The CDR3 contains 15 residues. Trimming at V came to 4 bases and at J to 8 bases, leaving 6 bases not matched to a gene. Sequencing was done on a sample of memory CD8+ T cells sorted from blood. Subset indicated: CD45RO+ cells pooled with CCR7-negative TemRA cells. This sequence was found in a woman in her 30s in good health. This chain uses TRBV2 with TRBJ2-2, with 11 nucleotides matching TRBD2. DNA of the CDR3: TGTGCCAGCAGTGTAGCGGGAGGGCCTAGTGGGGAGCTGTTTTTT. Translated: CASSVAGGPSGELFF.